Below are 7 T cell receptor beta chains sequenced from a single sample in a study of blood T cells in healthy people across ages (dated by TCRdb to about 2015). Library preparation was by 5' RACE. The instrument was an Illumina HiSeq 2500. A second PCR of about 7 to 12 cycles was run with a J-beta primer mix and a sample-barcoded 5' primer. The public reads were reprocessed in TCRdb via fastp at Q25 and MiXCR, keeping in-frame beta chains. Rows are combined by CDR3 protein, so each entry shows the most common genes and DNA. This sample is represented by about 640,000 distinct CDR3 sequences; roughly three fifths of them were singletons. The top ten clones comprise 30% to 40% of the sample. Sequencing was performed on blood. Receptors originate from a man aged 55-75 years in good health.

A few counts support this clonotype. J is TRBJ2-7 and V is TRBV7-9; tentative D call: TRBD1 (7 bases). V lost 5 bases and J 1 base, leaving 18 bases between the germline ends. Germline lookup yields CDR1 SEHNR and CDR2 FQNEAQ (reference sequence). This CDR3 is built from 16 residues. In DNA, the CDR3 is TGTGCCAGCAGCACCGAGACAGGGAGGCTTTCCTACGAGCAGTACTTC. Translation gives CASSTETGRLSYEQYF. The entire variable domain, with the rest obtained from reference TRBV7-9 and TRBJ2-7, is as follows: DTGVSQNPRHKITKRGQNVTFRCDPISEHNRLYWYRQTLGQGPEFLTYFQNEAQLEKSRLLSDRFSAERPKGSFSTLEIQRTEQGDSAMYLCASSTETGRLSYEQYFGPGTRLTVT.

This chain connects TRBV20-1 to TRBJ2-1, with 9 bases that match TRBD1. This CDR3 contains 14 residues. The germline gives CDR1 DFQATT, CDR2 SNEGSKA (reference sequence). Trimming cost V 6 bases and J 4 bases; bases outside gene matches: 7. The DNA for the CDR3 is TGCAGTGCCCCCCGGGACAGGGCATACAATGAGCAGTTCTTC. Protein sequence: CSAPRDRAYNEQFF.

This chain joins TRBV6-2 or TRBV6-3 and TRBJ1-6, with D possibly TRBD1 on 5 matching bases. This CDR3 comprises 15 residues. CDR1 and CDR2 (germline): MNHEY, SVGEGT. Trimming left V 5 bases short and J 2 bases short, with 10 bases between. The CDR3 protein is CASSRGGTYNSPLHF. The CDR3 DNA is TGTGCCAGCAGTCGGGGCGGTACCTATAATTCACCCCTCCACTTT.

This chain connects TRBV28 to TRBJ1-2; 7 bases fit TRBD1. Germline V gene sequence: CDR1 MDHEN, CDR2 SYDVKM. V shed 6 bases and J 6 bases; nucleotides not matched to a gene: 10. The CDR3 runs 14 residues. CDR3 nucleotides: TGTGCCAGCAGCCCGGGGGGACAGTTCCATGGCTACACCTTC. It translates to CASSPGGQFHGYTF.

CDR3 sequence (DNA): TGCAGCGTCCAGGTCATGGGGGTTGTACGAGAGACCCAGTACTTC. Amino acids: CSVQVMGVVRETQYF. This sequence joins TRBV29-1 and TRBJ2-5; either TRBD1 or TRBD2 may fit D (5 bases each). The CDR3 spans 15 residues. Trimming removed 6 bases at V and 4 bases at J, with 21 bases between. Germline CDR1 and CDR2: SQVTM and ANQGSEA.

The chain is built from TRBV15 and TRBJ2-7; 7 bases are shared with TRBD1. The DNA matches TRBJ2-5 better at its end, which makes the J call doubtful. The CDR3 contains 14 residues. The germline gives CDR1 LNHNV, CDR2 YYDKDF (reference sequence). The CDR3 DNA reads TGTGCCACCAGCAGACGACAGGGCGGGGAGACCCAGTACTTC. It yields the protein CATSRRQGGETQYF.

The CDR3 DNA follows: TGTGCCAGCAGGCCCGACAGGGACTATGGCTACACCTTC. This sequence encodes CASRPDRDYGYTF. The chain combines TRBV12-3 or TRBV12-4 with TRBJ1-2, with 7 positions matching TRBD1. The junction had 4 bases not matched to a gene; V was cut back by 6 bases and J by 3 bases. This CDR3 is 13 amino acids long.